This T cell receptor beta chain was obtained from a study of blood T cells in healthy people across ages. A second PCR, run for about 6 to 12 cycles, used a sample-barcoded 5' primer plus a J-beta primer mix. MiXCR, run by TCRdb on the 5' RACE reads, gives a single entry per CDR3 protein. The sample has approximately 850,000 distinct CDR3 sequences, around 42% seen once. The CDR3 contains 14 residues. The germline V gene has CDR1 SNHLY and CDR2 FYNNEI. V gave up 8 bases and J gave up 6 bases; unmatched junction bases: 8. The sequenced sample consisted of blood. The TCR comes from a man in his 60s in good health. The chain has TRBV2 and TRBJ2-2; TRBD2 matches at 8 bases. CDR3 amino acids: CASRWTSQSGELFF. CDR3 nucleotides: TGTGCCAGCCGGTGGACTAGCCAATCCGGGGAGCTGTTTTTT.